A single sample gave rise to the 9 T cell receptor beta chains below, sequenced in a study of T-cell memory formation after mild COVID-19. TCRdb used MiXCR to reprocess the 5' RACE reads, holding one entry per CDR3 protein. The table has 190,000 or so distinct CDR3 sequences, 20% to 25% seen once; the top ten hold under 30%. The specimen was PBMCs or a T cell subset sorted from them (not recorded which). These receptor sequences come from an adult woman who had mild COVID-19 (a few samples of this study predate the infection). Cell type and time point are not known.

The chain links TRBV27 to TRBJ1-4; TRBD1 matches at 7 bases. CDR1 and CDR2 (germline): MNHEY, SMNVEV (reference sequence). Trimming took 5 bases from V and 7 from J; bases not matched to a gene: 7. This CDR3 spans 14 amino acids. The CDR3, as DNA: TGTGCCAGCAGTACAGGGGCAGTGGGTGAAAAACTGTTTTTT. Amino acids: CASSTGAVGEKLFF.

This clonotype came up a few times. The rearrangement uses TRBV19 and TRBJ2-7; 9 bases match TRBD1. Trimming removed 6 bases from V and 3 bases from J; junction bases left unmatched: 9. Germline V gene lookup returns CDR1 LNHDA and CDR2 SQIVND (reference sequence). This CDR3 region has 15 residues. DNA of the CDR3: TGTGCCAGTAGCCCGACAGGGGGAACCATCTACGAGCAGTACTTC. Amino acids: CASSPTGGTIYEQYF.

The rearrangement joins TRBV24-1 to TRBJ2-5; the match to TRBD1 covers 8 bases. The CDR3 is 11 amino acids. V lost 12 bases and J lost 4; bases outside the gene matches: 3. CDR1 and CDR2 (germline): KGHDR, SFDVKD. CDR3 sequence reads: CASGQGETQYF. The CDR3 DNA reads TGTGCCTCAGGACAGGGAGAGACCCAGTACTTC.

This clonotype showed up just a few times. The chain couples TRBV6-6 to TRBJ2-1; D gene uncertain. The CDR3 runs to 11 residues. V was shortened by 4 bases and J by 8 bases, with 6 bases between the two germline ends. CDR1 is MNHNY and CDR2 is SVGAGI in the germline V gene (reference sequence). In nucleotides, the CDR3 is TGTGCCAGCAGTTTCGGTGATGAGCAGTTCTTC. Amino acids: CASSFGDEQFF.

The chain employs TRBV20-1 and TRBJ2-1; D is unresolved. The V gene lost 3 bases and the J gene lost 4 bases, with 10 bases spanning the gap. Germline values: CDR1 DFQATT, CDR2 SNEGSKA (reference sequence). CDR3 size: 13 residues. CDR3 region: CSASDGQYNEQFF. As DNA, the CDR3 is TGCAGTGCTAGCGATGGCCAATACAATGAGCAGTTCTTC.

The chain uses TRBV2 and TRBJ1-2; weak D call: TRBD1 (6 bases). This CDR3 region has 11 residues. Trimming removed 5 bases from V and 8 bases from J, with 9 bases in between. Germline assignment: CDR1 SNHLY and CDR2 FYNNEI. CDR3 DNA sequence: TGTGCCAGCAGTCGGGACAACGGCTACACCTTC. Its protein product is CASSRDNGYTF.

The chain couples TRBV7-9 to TRBJ2-7; TRBD2 is a possible D gene (5 bases). CDR3 length: 15 amino acids. Germline V gene lookup returns CDR1 SEHNR and CDR2 FQNEAQ (reference sequence). Trimming removed 1 base from V and 1 base from J, with 11 bases in between. Here the CDR3 reads CASSLVGERSYEQYF. CDR3 in DNA: TGTGCCAGCAGCTTAGTGGGAGAAAGGTCCTACGAGCAGTACTTC. The whole variable domain, remainder taken from reference TRBV7-9 and TRBJ2-7, is DTGVSQNPRHKITKRGQNVTFRCDPISEHNRLYWYRQTLGQGPEFLTYFQNEAQLEKSRLLSDRFSAERPKGSFSTLEIQRTEQGDSAMYLCASSLVGERSYEQYFGPGTRLTVT.

The genes are TRBV4-1 and TRBJ1-5; a weak D match, TRBD1 (5 bases). CDR1 is MGHRA and CDR2 is YSYEKL in the germline V gene. The CDR3 extends over 13 amino acids. V was cut by 5 bases and J by 1 base, with 6 bases left in between. CDR3 region: CASSDRSNQPQHF. For the CDR3, the DNA is TGCGCCAGCAGCGACAGAAGCAATCAGCCCCAGCATTTT.

This clonotype was picked up a small number of times. V and J are TRBV12-3 or TRBV12-4 and TRBJ2-3, with unresolved D. This CDR3 has 10 residues. The V end was cut by 8 bases, the J end by 8 bases, with 8 bases between. CDR3 in amino acids: CASEPGTQYF. DNA for the CDR3: TGTGCCAGCGAGCCGGGTACGCAGTATTTT.